The present entry profiles one TCR beta chain with its context. These data originate in a study of T cell changes during pregnancy in multiple sclerosis. The V gene lost 0 bases and the J gene lost 3 bases, with 9 bases spanning the gap. The germline CDR1 and CDR2 sequences are SGHRS and YFSETQ. CDR3 length: 14 amino acids. Profiled with immunoSEQ multiplex PCR; TCRdb holds only in-frame clones, not every one. The table shows about 89,000 clones, with about 93% occurring only once. Source: peripheral blood, taken after pregnancy. This clonotype was obtained from a female donor in good health, enrolled as a control in a pregnancy study. The V call is TRBV5-1, the J call TRBJ2-5; D is possibly TRBD2 (6 bases). The CDR3 loop reads CASSLVGGEETQYF. The CDR3 region has the DNA TGCGCCAGCAGCTTGGTGGGAGGCGAAGAGACCCAGTACTTC.